Below are 31 T cell receptor beta chains sequenced from a single sample in a study of shared clonotypes between healthy human individuals. Some clones are missing from TCRdb's copy, which holds only in-frame ones; the method was immunoSEQ multiplex PCR. The table lists roughly 300,000 clones, 87% of them singletons, with roughly 16% in the top ten. Specimen: memory CD8+ T cells sorted from blood. As to subset: CD45RO+ cells pooled with CCR7-negative TemRA cells. The receptors shown here come from a man aged 18 to 29 in good health.

This clone occurred a few times. This rearrangement joins TRBV5-4 to TRBJ2-7; 13 bases agree with TRBD2. Germline V gene sequence: CDR1 SGHNT, CDR2 YYREEE (reference sequence). J was trimmed by 0 bases and V by 4 bases; bases with no gene match: 4. CDR3 length equals 16 residues. Here the CDR3 reads CASSGTSGAYSYEQYF. In DNA form, the CDR3 reads TGTGCCAGCAGCGGGACTAGCGGGGCTTACTCCTACGAGCAGTACTTC.

J is TRBJ2-2 and V is TRBV7-9; 10 positions match TRBD2. The CDR3 sequence is 16 residues long. Trimming at V came to 1 base and at J to 7 bases, leaving 6 bases not matched to a gene. Germline CDR1 SEHNR, CDR2 FQNEAQ (reference sequence). The CDR3 loop reads CASSLVTSGTVGELFF. CDR3 nucleotides: TGTGCCAGCAGCTTAGTCACTAGCGGGACAGTCGGGGAGCTGTTTTTT.

With respect to this clone: At one boundary the junction diverges from the germline segment, which might be a read error. The chain combines TRBV7-7 with TRBJ2-7; no clear D gene. The CDR3 loop spans 13 amino acids. Germline CDR1 SSHAT, CDR2 FNYEAQ (reference sequence). The CDR3 DNA reads TGTGCTAGCAGCGTCCATATAGGGTACGAGCAGTACTTC. As protein: CASSVHIGYEQYF.

The rearrangement links TRBV2 to TRBJ2-3, with 7 bases matching TRBD1. The CDR3 has 15 amino acids. Losses at the gene ends were 4 bases for V and 6 bases for J; bases not matched to a gene: 10. Per the germline V gene, CDR1 is SNHLY and CDR2 is FYNNEI. The CDR3 loop is CASSASGTALDTQYF. For the CDR3, the DNA is TGTGCCAGCAGTGCCTCCGGGACAGCGCTGGATACGCAGTATTTT.

The chain combines TRBV5-1 with TRBJ2-7, with 8 bases that match TRBD2. Germline CDR1 SGHRS, CDR2 YFSETQ. This CDR3 is 15 amino acids long. The V segment lost 4 bases and the J segment 3 bases; nucleotides outside the gene matches: 9. The CDR3 loop is CASSPTWREDYEQYF. The CDR3 DNA follows: TGCGCCAGCAGCCCTACCTGGCGGGAGGACTACGAGCAGTACTTC.

This chain joins TRBV27 and TRBJ2-4, with TRBD2 matching 7 bases. Germline CDR1 is MNHEY and CDR2 is SMNVEV (reference sequence). CDR3 length: 16 residues. The ends lost 6 bases at V and 7 bases at J; junction bases unmatched: 15. In DNA, the CDR3 is TGTGCCAGCAGCCCCAGGGCGGGGGACGAGTGGAACATTCAGTACTTC. Translation gives CASSPRAGDEWNIQYF.

The chain recombines TRBV4-1 with TRBJ1-1, with D possibly TRBD1 on 5 matching bases. The CDR3 covers 14 residues. The germline CDR1 and CDR2 sequences are MGHRA and YSYEKL. Trimming removed 3 bases from V and 1 base from J, with 9 bases in between. This chain's CDR3 is CASSHGTGNTEAFF. The CDR3 DNA reads TGCGCCAGCAGCCACGGGACTGGGAACACTGAAGCTTTCTTT.

The CDR3 loop reads CASSELTGGTEAFF. The CDR3 DNA reads as TGTGCCAGCAGTGAACTTACAGGGGGCACTGAAGCTTTCTTT. The rearrangement joins TRBV25-1 to TRBJ1-1; 8 bases are a match to TRBD1. V shed 2 bases, J shed 4 bases, and the junction held 3 bases outside the gene matches. CDR3 length: 14 residues. Germline assignment: CDR1 MGHDK and CDR2 SYGVNS. Combining the CDR3 with reference TRBV25-1 and TRBJ1-1 gives the whole variable domain EADIYQTPRYLVIGTGKKITLECSQTMGHDKMYWYQQDPGMELHLIHYSYGVNSTEKGDLSSESTVSRIRTEHFPLTLESARPSHTSQYLCASSELTGGTEAFFGQGTRLTVV.

The chain carries TRBV7-6 and TRBJ2-5; possibly TRBD2 for D (5 bases). Germline lookup yields CDR1 SGHVS and CDR2 FNYEAQ. V lost 5 bases, J lost 1 base, and 17 bases lay in between. CDR3 length: 16 amino acids. The CDR3 DNA follows: TGTGCCAGCAGCCACGAGGACTTTCCCTCCCAAGAGACCCAGTACTTC. Protein: CASSHEDFPSQETQYF.

V and J are TRBV30 and TRBJ1-2; tentatively, D is TRBD1 (6 bases). The V end was cut by 0 bases, the J end by 10 bases, with 21 bases between. Germline V lookup: CDR1 GTSNPN, CDR2 SVGIG (reference sequence). The length of the CDR3 is 15 residues. The CDR3 bases are TGTGCCTGGAGTGTGGGAGGAGGGGGGAAGGCGACCTACACCTTC. This codes for CAWSVGGGGKATYTF.

The genes are TRBV28 and TRBJ2-7; D perhaps matches TRBD1 (7 bases). V dropped 1 base and J dropped 7 bases, with 14 bases sitting between them. The germline CDR1 and CDR2 sequences are MDHEN and SYDVKM. The CDR3 has 14 residues. The CDR3 reads CASSLYRGTAEQYF. CDR3 DNA: TGTGCCAGCAGTTTATACCGGGGGACAGCAGAGCAGTACTTC.

This chain links TRBV13 with TRBJ2-2; the D is unclear. This CDR3 has 15 amino acids. Germline-derived CDR1 and CDR2 are PRHDT and FYEKMQ (reference sequence). Trimming left V 2 bases short and J 1 base short, with 8 bases between. CDR3 coding DNA: TGTGCCAGCAGCTTATGGCGGATGAACACCGGGGAGCTGTTTTTT. Encoded protein: CASSLWRMNTGELFF.

This clone has only one observation. This sequence joins TRBV27 and TRBJ2-3, with D uncertain. The CDR3 loop spans 16 amino acids. The germline V gene has CDR1 MNHEY and CDR2 SMNVEV (reference sequence). V was trimmed by 4 bases and J by 3 bases, leaving 17 bases between them. In nucleotides, the CDR3 is TGTGCCAGCAGTTCGAAGGGAACCTATAGTACAGATACGCAGTATTTT. Its translation: CASSSKGTYSTDTQYF.

The genes are TRBV12-5 and TRBJ2-7; tentative D call: TRBD1 (7 bases). This CDR3 contains 14 residues. Germline CDR1 LGHNT, CDR2 FRNRAP. V lost 3 bases and J lost 3, with 12 bases in between. CDR3 residues: CASGFQGGSYEQYF. The CDR3 DNA reads as TGTGCTAGTGGTTTCCAGGGGGGAAGCTACGAGCAGTACTTC. Full variable domain (remainder filled in from reference TRBV12-5 and TRBJ2-7): DARVTQTPRHKVTEMGQEVTMRCQPILGHNTVFWYRQTMMQGLELLAYFRNRAPLDDSGMPKDRFSAEMPDATLATLKIQPSEPRDSAVYFCASGFQGGSYEQYFGPGTRLTVT.

This clone was picked up one time. This rearrangement joins TRBV5-4 to TRBJ2-5, with 14 bases fitting TRBD2. With V trimmed by 4 bases and J by 5 bases, 10 bases remained unmatched. Germline V gives CDR1 SGHNT, CDR2 YYREEE (reference sequence). The CDR3 length is 17 residues. As DNA, the CDR3 is TGTGCCAGCAGCCCCGGGACTAGCGGGGGCCTAAGGGAGACCCAGTACTTC. Encoded protein: CASSPGTSGGLRETQYF.

V and J are TRBV11-2 and TRBJ1-1; D call uncertain. Trimming cost V 5 bases and J 5 bases, with 12 bases left between them. The CDR3 consists of 13 residues. Per the germline V gene, CDR1 is SGHAT and CDR2 is FQNNGV. CDR3 sequence (DNA): TGTGCCAGCAGCGACCCCCGGGAGACTGAAGCTTTCTTT. It yields the protein CASSDPRETEAFF.

The gene calls are TRBV7-9 and TRBJ1-2; D is unclear. The CDR3 extends over 14 amino acids. The V gene lost 1 base and the J gene lost 6 bases, with 12 bases spanning the gap. In germline, CDR1 is SEHNR, CDR2 FQNEAQ (reference sequence). The CDR3: CASSLEWFVDGYTF. CDR3 sequence (DNA): TGTGCCAGCAGCTTAGAATGGTTCGTTGATGGCTACACCTTC.

The V and J genes are TRBV6-1 and TRBJ1-1, with D unresolved. Germline CDR1 and CDR2: MNHNS and SASEGT. Trimming took off 8 bases at V and 3 bases at J, with 4 bases between the two ends. The CDR3 has 10 amino acids. CDR3 DNA: TGTGCCAGCCGACACACTGAAGCTTTCTTT. Its protein is CASRHTEAFF.

The chain couples TRBV5-6 to TRBJ1-2; 9 bases align to TRBD1. V shed 5 bases and J 4 bases; nucleotides not matched to a gene: 12. CDR1 is SGHDT and CDR2 is YYEEEE in the germline V gene. The length of the CDR3 is 16 residues. In nucleotides, the CDR3 is TGTGCCAGCAGGAGACAGGGGGTCCAATACCTCTATGGCTACACCTTC. It encodes CASRRQGVQYLYGYTF.

V is TRBV5-4 and J is TRBJ2-7; a possible D gene is TRBD1 (5 bases). The germline V gene has CDR1 SGHNT and CDR2 YYREEE (reference sequence). CDR3 length: 13 amino acids. V was shortened by 5 bases and J by 0 bases, with 9 bases between the two germline ends. CDR3 residues: CASSQDNSYEQYF. The CDR3 coding sequence is TGTGCCAGCAGTCAGGACAACTCCTACGAGCAGTACTTC.

This rearrangement joins TRBV18 to TRBJ2-2; TRBD2 might be the D (6 bases). Trimming shortened V by 0 bases and J by 4 bases, and 12 bases separated the two germline ends. This CDR3 has 16 amino acids. The germline V gene has CDR1 KGHSH and CDR2 LQKENI. The CDR3 loop is CASSPPRGESTGELFF. CDR3 sequence (DNA): TGTGCCAGCTCACCACCCCGCGGGGAAAGCACCGGGGAGCTGTTTTTT.

The chain carries TRBV5-1 and TRBJ1-1; D is ambiguous. The CDR3 has 15 amino acids. The germline V gene has CDR1 SGHRS and CDR2 YFSETQ. Trimming took 0 bases from V and 3 from J, leaving 12 bases between them. CDR3 DNA: TGCGCCAGCAGCTTGGTGAAGGGCGGGCACACTGAAGCTTTCTTT. Residues: CASSLVKGGHTEAFF. Full variable domain (rest looked up from reference TRBV5-1 and TRBJ1-1): KAGVTQTPRYLIKTRGQQVTLSCSPISGHRSVSWYQQTPGQGLQFLFEYFSETQRNKGNFPGRFSGRQFSNSRSEMNVSTLELGDSALYLCASSLVKGGHTEAFFGQGTRLTVV.

This clone was seen a few times. The chain joins TRBV15 to TRBJ1-2; 7 bases line up with TRBD1. V was pared by 3 bases and J by 4 bases, with 8 bases of the junction left unmatched. This CDR3 contains 15 residues. Germline CDR1 LNHNV, CDR2 YYDKDF (reference sequence). CDR3 nucleotides: TGTGCCACCAGCAGCGCCGACAGGGATATCTATGGCTACACCTTC. Its protein is CATSSADRDIYGYTF. Full variable domain (remainder filled in from reference TRBV15 and TRBJ1-2): DAMVIQNPRYQVTQFGKPVTLSCSQTLNHNVMYWYQQKSSQAPKLLFHYYDKDFNNEADTPDNFQSRRPNTSFCFLDIRSPGLGDTAMYLCATSSADRDIYGYTFGSGTRLTVV.

The chain recombines TRBV25-1 with TRBJ1-2, with TRBD1 identical over 8 bases. Unmatched junction bases numbered 9, after V lost 3 bases and J lost 6 bases. CDR1 MGHDK and CDR2 SYGVNS come from the germline V gene. The CDR3 length is 15 residues. The CDR3 reads CASSDRDRWHHGYTF. CDR3 nucleotide sequence: TGTGCCAGCAGTGACCGGGACAGGTGGCATCATGGCTACACCTTC.

The chain has TRBV6-1 and TRBJ1-6, with no clear D. The CDR3 is made up of 13 amino acids. The V end was cut by 4 bases, the J end by 7 bases, with 8 bases between. Germline assignment: CDR1 MNHNS and CDR2 SASEGT. The CDR3 region is CASSVRVNSPLHF. The CDR3 nucleotides read TGTGCCAGCAGTGTTCGGGTAAATTCACCCCTCCACTTT.

In DNA form, the CDR3 reads TGTGCCAGCAAAGAACGGGCAGACCTCTCCTACGAGCAGTACTTC. Translation: CASKERADLSYEQYF. V usage is TRBV7-6 and J usage is TRBJ2-7, with D unresolved. Trimming shortened V by 7 bases and J by 0 bases, and 16 bases separated the two germline ends. The germline V gene encodes CDR1 SGHVS and CDR2 FNYEAQ. CDR3 length equals 15 residues.

The chain carries TRBV28 and TRBJ2-5, with 8 nucleotides matching TRBD2. The CDR3 has 16 amino acids. V was pared by 3 bases and J by 0 bases, with 6 bases of the junction left unmatched. Germline V lookup: CDR1 MDHEN, CDR2 SYDVKM. This chain's CDR3 is CASSLREVSYQETQYF. The CDR3 bases are TGTGCCAGCAGTTTGCGGGAGGTTTCGTACCAAGAGACCCAGTACTTC.

The chain carries TRBV2 and TRBJ2-3; 13 bases agree with TRBD2. CDR3 length: 18 amino acids. The V segment lost 4 bases and the J segment 4 bases; nucleotides outside the gene matches: 11. The germline V gene has CDR1 SNHLY and CDR2 FYNNEI. The DNA for the CDR3 is TGTGCCAGCAGTGGGACTAGCGGGGGCCCCGGTATCCCAGATACGCAGTATTTT. This encodes CASSGTSGGPGIPDTQYF.

On this clone itself: This may arise from a read error, as a much more abundant clone is one base away. Other nucleotide sequences from this sample produce the same CDR3. The chain combines TRBV5-4 with TRBJ1-1, with a possible D match to TRBD1 (6 bases). V shed 2 bases and J shed 3 bases, with 8 bases lying between them. This CDR3 comprises 13 residues. Germline lookup yields CDR1 SGHNT and CDR2 YYREEE (reference sequence). CDR3 sequence: CASSFDRYTEAFF. The CDR3 DNA follows: TGTGCCAGCAGCTTTGACAGGTACACTGAAGCTTTCTTT.

CDR3 sequence (DNA): TGCGCCAGCAGCGTCAGTATTACTGAGACGTCACAAAGTCGGGCCAACGTCCTGACTTTC. This translates into CASSVSITETSQSRANVLTF. V gene TRBV4-3 combines with J gene TRBJ2-6; D remains unclear. Trimming pared 5 bases from V and 5 bases from J, leaving 28 bases between. The CDR3 spans 20 residues. Looked up from germline, CDR1 is LGHNA and CDR2 is YSLEER.

This chain uses TRBV28 with TRBJ2-7; 11 nucleotides match TRBD1. Looked up from germline, CDR1 is MDHEN and CDR2 is SYDVKM. Trimming removed 5 bases from V and 2 bases from J; junction bases left unmatched: 8. CDR3 size: 16 residues. CDR3 coding DNA: TGTGCCAGCAGTCTAAGCCGGGACAGGGGGACCTACGAGCAGTACTTC. Its protein product is CASSLSRDRGTYEQYF.